This section outlines one T cell receptor (beta chain) sequence together with its context. TCRdb's copy holds only in-frame clones and misses some; the assay was immunoSEQ multiplex PCR. The data hold 110,000 or so clones, with roughly 89% observed a single time. The sample belongs to a study of Tregs in tolerant kidney transplant recipients. This CDR3 is built from 14 residues. CDR1 and CDR2 from the germline V gene are SGHRS and YFSETQ. With 5 bases removed from V and 1 base from J, the gap between germline ends came to 12 bases. The chain joins TRBV5-1 to TRBJ1-2; D gene unclear. This specimen consisted of CD4+ T cells from blood, obtained before the transplant. This receptor was identified in a human donor who received a combined kidney and bone marrow transplant. The CDR3 spells CASRSGAFNYGYTF. The CDR3 DNA reads as TGCGCCAGCAGGTCAGGCGCCTTTAACTATGGCTACACCTTC.